These 2 T cell receptor beta chains share one sample of origin, sequenced in a study of regulatory T cells. Study findings and constraints: In CD3G-deficient patients, conventional CD4+ T cells were enriched for hydrophobic CDR3 residues at positions 6 and 7.

Amplification used 52 TRBV primers and 13 TRBJ primers. Data came from immunoSEQ multiplex PCR; TCRdb stores just in-frame clones and leaves some out. Of about 18,000 clones detected, roughly 82% appear once; the ten largest clones hold under 9.5%. Antigens for these TCRs are unknown. The source material was conventional CD4+ T cells sorted from blood. All receptors come from a person younger than 45 with CD3G deficiency.

The J gene is TRBJ1-2, the V gene TRBV6-1; weak D call: TRBD1 (6 bases). V was clipped by 6 bases and J by 6 bases, with 14 bases between them. The CDR3 is 13 residues long. Germline CDR1 is MNHNS and CDR2 is SASEGT. DNA of the CDR3: TGTGCCAGCAGCGACAGGATCTTGGATGGCTACACCTTC. Amino acids: CASSDRILDGYTF.

This chain links TRBV6-1 with TRBJ1-2, with 7 bases fitting TRBD1. The CDR3 loop spans 13 amino acids. CDR1 and CDR2 (germline): MNHNS, SASEGT. The ends lost 6 bases at V and 6 bases at J; junction bases unmatched: 7. The chain's CDR3 is CASRETGTDGYTF. CDR3 in DNA: TGTGCCAGCAGGGAGACCGGGACAGATGGCTACACCTTC.